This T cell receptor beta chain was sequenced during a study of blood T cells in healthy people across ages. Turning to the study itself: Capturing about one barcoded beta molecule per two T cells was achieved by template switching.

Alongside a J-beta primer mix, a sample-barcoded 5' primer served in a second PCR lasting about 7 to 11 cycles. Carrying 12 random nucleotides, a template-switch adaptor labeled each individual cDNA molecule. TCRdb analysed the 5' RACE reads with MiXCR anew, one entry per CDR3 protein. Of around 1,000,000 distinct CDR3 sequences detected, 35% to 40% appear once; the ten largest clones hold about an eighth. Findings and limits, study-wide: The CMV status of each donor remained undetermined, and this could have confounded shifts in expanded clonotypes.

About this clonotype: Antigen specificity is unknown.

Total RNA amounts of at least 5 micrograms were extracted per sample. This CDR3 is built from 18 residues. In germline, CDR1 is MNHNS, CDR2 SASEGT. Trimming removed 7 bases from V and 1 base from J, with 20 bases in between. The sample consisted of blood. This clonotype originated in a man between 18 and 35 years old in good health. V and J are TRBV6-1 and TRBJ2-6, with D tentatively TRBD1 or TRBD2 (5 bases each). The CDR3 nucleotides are TGTGCCAGCAACCTCCGTGGGACCGCTAGTTCTGGGGCCAACGTCCTGACTTTC. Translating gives CASNLRGTASSGANVLTF.